This T cell receptor (beta chain) derives from a study of shared clonotypes between healthy human individuals. Study at large: The cohort had two women and a few men, ages 18 to 49. Regarding the study as a whole: Generation probabilities of non-shared clonotypes were lower (relative to those shared by all four donors).

This table comes from immunoSEQ multiplex PCR, and its TCRdb copy is limited to in-frame clones, with some not included. The table shows more than 2 million clones, with under 97% occurring only once. Trimming left V 5 bases short and J 7 bases short, with 18 bases between. The CDR3 spans 15 residues. Germline V gene sequence: CDR1 MNHEY, CDR2 SVGAGI. Regarding this clone: Its target is unknown. This CDR3 is also generated by other DNA sequences in the sample.

What was sequenced was naive CD4+ T cells sorted from blood. This sample's subset: CD45RA+ positively selected. This TCR was recovered from a man aged 18 to 35 in good health. The genes are TRBV6-5 and TRBJ1-3; tentatively, D is TRBD1 (5 bases). CDR3 in DNA: TGTGCCAGCAGTCCTGGGACGGGACCACGGAACACCATATATTTT. This encodes CASSPGTGPRNTIYF.